This T cell receptor beta chain was identified during a study of blood T cell repertoires in COVID-19. At the level of the study: Nucleic acid was either cDNA or gDNA, and it came from T cells, B-cell-depleted T cells, or PBMCs.

Only in-frame clones appear in the TCRdb table, and some are missing; sequencing was by immunoSEQ multiplex PCR. Here the sample spans approximately 500,000 clones, roughly 89% being singletons. From germline, CDR1 is MNHEY and CDR2 SMNVEV (reference sequence). This CDR3 spans 14 amino acids. V gave up 4 bases and J gave up 6 bases, with 16 bases separating them. Patients from Seattle were sampled longitudinally, starting during active infection. Only one count was recorded for this clone. Input material: peripheral blood. The chain couples TRBV27 to TRBJ2-7; D not resolved. The TCR originated in a man aged 18 to 30 with COVID-19, enrolled during active disease. CDR3: CASSSQWRYSEQYF. The CDR3 DNA reads TGTGCCAGCAGTTCCCAGTGGCGGTACTCCGAGCAGTACTTC.